These 14 T cell receptor beta chains share one sample of origin, sequenced in a study of blood T cell repertoires in COVID-19. TCRdb's table, derived via immunoSEQ multiplex PCR, lists solely in-frame clones and lacks some. The profile shows roughly 200,000 clones, less than 90% of them singletons. Material for sequencing was peripheral blood. These receptors were taken from a woman older than 75 with COVID-19, enrolled during active disease.

This clone was detected only once. The chain is built from TRBV18 and TRBJ1-1; TRBD1 agrees at 10 bases. The CDR3 runs 16 residues. V shed 5 bases and J 3 bases; nucleotides not matched to a gene: 9. Germline CDR1 and CDR2: KGHSH and LQKENI. CDR3 in amino acids: CASSSGQGVMYTEAFF. The CDR3 nucleotides are TGTGCCAGCTCATCAGGACAGGGGGTTATGTACACTGAAGCTTTCTTT.

This clone was detected a few times. This chain connects TRBV5-6 to TRBJ2-7; TRBD1 matches 7 bases. The germline gives CDR1 SGHDT, CDR2 YYEEEE. The CDR3 is 15 residues long. Unmatched junction bases numbered 5, after V lost 0 bases and J lost 2 bases. CDR3: CASSLGPGGTYEQYF. Written as DNA, the CDR3 is TGTGCCAGCAGCTTGGGCCCAGGGGGAACCTACGAGCAGTACTTC.

V gene TRBV9 combines with J gene TRBJ1-2; D perhaps matches TRBD1 (6 bases). Germline V gene sequence: CDR1 SGDLS, CDR2 YYNGEE. CDR3 length: 15 residues. V shed 3 bases and J shed 8 bases, with 20 bases lying between them. This chain's CDR3 is CASSESGVNVAGYTF. The CDR3 nucleotides are TGTGCCAGCAGCGAGTCAGGGGTTAATGTGGCCGGCTACACCTTC.

The rearrangement uses TRBV28 and TRBJ1-4, with D unclear. Germline V gene lookup returns CDR1 MDHEN and CDR2 SYDVKM. Deletions cut 2 bases from V and 0 bases from J, with 7 bases between. This CDR3 region has 15 residues. The CDR3 coding sequence is TGTGCCAGCAGTTTACTAGGTACAACTAATGAAAAACTGTTTTTT. Translation: CASSLLGTTNEKLFF. Drawing the rest from reference TRBV28 and TRBJ1-4, the complete variable domain is DVKVTQSSRYLVKRTGEKVFLECVQDMDHENMFWYRQDPGLGLRLIYFSYDVKMKEKGDIPEGYSVSREKKERFSLILESASTNQTSMYLCASSLLGTTNEKLFFGSGTQLSVL.

The V and J genes are TRBV18 and TRBJ2-2, with D tentatively TRBD2 (5 bases). V was clipped by 2 bases and J by 4 bases, with 14 bases between them. This CDR3 has 16 amino acids. In germline, CDR1 is KGHSH, CDR2 LQKENI. The CDR3 coding sequence is TGTGCCAGCTCACCAAAGTTATCGGGGATCACCGGGGAGCTGTTTTTT. The encoded protein is CASSPKLSGITGELFF.

This clone was detected only once. The chain is built from TRBV5-1 and TRBJ2-3, with TRBD2 matching 13 bases. Looked up from germline, CDR1 is SGHRS and CDR2 is YFSETQ. V trimming: 4 bases; J trimming: 2 bases; junction bases outside the gene matches: 4. The length of the CDR3 is 16 residues. The CDR3 sequence: CASSVGTSGVTDTQYF. DNA of the CDR3: TGCGCCAGCAGCGTCGGGACTAGCGGGGTCACAGATACGCAGTATTTT. The variable domain in full, with the rest retrieved from reference TRBV5-1 and TRBJ2-3, is KAGVTQTPRYLIKTRGQQVTLSCSPISGHRSVSWYQQTPGQGLQFLFEYFSETQRNKGNFPGRFSGRQFSNSRSEMNVSTLELGDSALYLCASSVGTSGVTDTQYFGPGTRLTVL.

This chain joins TRBV3-1 (or the pseudogene TRBV3-2) and TRBJ2-5; D not resolved. The CDR3 contains 15 residues. Germline assignment: CDR1 LGHDT and CDR2 YNNKEL (reference sequence). V lost 4 bases and J 4 bases, leaving 16 bases between the germline ends. In nucleotides, the CDR3 is TGTGCCAGCAGCCGGAGTACCGCTAACGGAGAGACCCAGTACTTC. It yields the protein CASSRSTANGETQYF.

This chain connects TRBV7-2 to TRBJ2-5; 8 positions match TRBD2. CDR3 length: 17 amino acids. The V gene end was trimmed by 1 base and the J gene end by 2 bases; junction bases not matched to a gene: 9. Germline CDR1 and CDR2: SGHTA and FQGNSA. CDR3 loop: CASSLGGSGASQETQYF. DNA for the CDR3: TGTGCCAGCAGCTTAGGGGGTAGCGGGGCATCACAAGAGACCCAGTACTTC.

This chain connects TRBV29-1 to TRBJ2-1; weak D call: TRBD1 (6 bases). This CDR3 spans 16 amino acids. In germline, CDR1 is SQVTM, CDR2 ANQGSEA. The V gene lost 3 bases and the J gene lost 2 bases, with 17 bases spanning the gap. The CDR3 DNA is TGCAGCGTTGACCTCGGATCAGGGGTCACCTACAATGAGCAGTTCTTC. It codes for CSVDLGSGVTYNEQFF.

The chain carries TRBV5-4 and TRBJ1-6; possible D gene TRBD1, 6 bases. The CDR3 is made up of 15 amino acids. Germline V gene data show CDR1 as SGHNT and CDR2 as YYREEE (reference sequence). Trimming took off 0 bases at V and 4 bases at J, with 8 bases between the two ends. The CDR3 DNA reads TGTGCCAGCAGCTTGGCACAGGGATATAATTCACCCCTCCACTTT. It yields the protein CASSLAQGYNSPLHF.

V is TRBV19 and J is TRBJ1-2; 8 bases fit TRBD1. The J segment lost 14 bases and the V segment lost 8 bases, leaving 16 bases of the junction unmatched. The CDR3 has 13 residues. CDR1 is LNHDA, CDR2 SQIVND, per germline (reference sequence). The CDR3 here is CASLPPGQGRLTF. DNA of the CDR3: TGTGCCAGTCTCCCTCCCGGACAGGGCCGATTGACCTTC.

The gene calls are TRBV19 and TRBJ1-2; TRBD1 might be the D (5 bases). Between the trimmed V and J ends, which lost 5 bases and 4 bases, there was a span of 11 bases. Germline CDR1 reads LNHDA; CDR2 reads SQIVND (reference sequence). This CDR3 has 13 amino acids. CDR3 coding DNA: TGTGCCAGTAGTCCCCCGCAGGGCTATGGCTACACCTTC. Translating it yields CASSPPQGYGYTF.

In its sample, this clone was seen once. The chain links TRBV3-1 (or the pseudogene TRBV3-2) to TRBJ2-5; perhaps TRBD2 as D (6 bases). Trimming removed 4 bases at V and 1 base at J, with 10 bases between. The CDR3 spans 14 residues. Per germline, CDR1 LGHDT and CDR2 YNNKEL (reference sequence). The CDR3 loop reads CASSPSGGQETQYF. CDR3 DNA sequence: TGTGCCAGCAGCCCTTCCGGGGGCCAAGAGACCCAGTACTTC.

The rearrangement links TRBV6-6 to TRBJ1-1, with TRBD1 identical over 7 bases. CDR1 and CDR2 from the germline V gene are MNHNY and SVGAGI (reference sequence). The CDR3 loop spans 15 amino acids. The trim removed 8 bases at V and 0 bases at J, leaving 9 bases unmatched. The CDR3 protein is CASSFGQALNTEAFF. CDR3 DNA sequence: TGTGCCAGCTCTTTCGGACAGGCGTTGAACACTGAAGCTTTCTTT.